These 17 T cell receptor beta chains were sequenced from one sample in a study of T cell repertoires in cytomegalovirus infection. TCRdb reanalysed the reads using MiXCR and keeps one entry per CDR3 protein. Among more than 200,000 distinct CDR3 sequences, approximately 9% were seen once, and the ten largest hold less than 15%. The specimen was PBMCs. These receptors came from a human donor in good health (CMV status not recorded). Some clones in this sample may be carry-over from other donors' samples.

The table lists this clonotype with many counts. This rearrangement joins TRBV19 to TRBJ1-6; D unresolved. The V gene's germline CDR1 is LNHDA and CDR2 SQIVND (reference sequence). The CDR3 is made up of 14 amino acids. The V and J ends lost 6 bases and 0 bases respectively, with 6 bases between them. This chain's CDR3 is CASRTSSYNSPLHF. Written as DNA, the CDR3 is TGTGCCAGTAGGACCAGCTCCTATAATTCACCCCTCCACTTT.

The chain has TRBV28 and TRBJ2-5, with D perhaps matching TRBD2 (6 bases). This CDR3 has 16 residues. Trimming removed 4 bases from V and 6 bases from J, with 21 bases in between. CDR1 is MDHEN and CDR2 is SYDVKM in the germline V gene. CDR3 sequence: CASSSGLQVTLKTQYF. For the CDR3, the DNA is TGTGCCAGCAGTTCGGGACTTCAGGTGACCTTGAAGACCCAGTACTTC.

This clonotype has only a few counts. CDR3 protein: CASSFFRVGAGELFF. The CDR3 DNA is TGTGCCAGCAGTTTTTTCAGGGTTGGCGCCGGGGAGCTGTTTTTT. The genes are TRBV28 and TRBJ2-2; a possible D gene is TRBD1 (5 bases). CDR3 length: 15 residues. Germline CDR1 MDHEN, CDR2 SYDVKM. V was trimmed by 3 bases and J by 6 bases, leaving 14 bases between them.

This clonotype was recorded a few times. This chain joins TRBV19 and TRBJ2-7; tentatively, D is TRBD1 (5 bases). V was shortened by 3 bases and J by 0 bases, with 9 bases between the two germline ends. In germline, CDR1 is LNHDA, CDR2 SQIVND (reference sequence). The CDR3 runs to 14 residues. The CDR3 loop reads CASSITTVSYEQYF. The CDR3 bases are TGTGCCAGTAGTATTACGACAGTCTCCTACGAGCAGTACTTC.

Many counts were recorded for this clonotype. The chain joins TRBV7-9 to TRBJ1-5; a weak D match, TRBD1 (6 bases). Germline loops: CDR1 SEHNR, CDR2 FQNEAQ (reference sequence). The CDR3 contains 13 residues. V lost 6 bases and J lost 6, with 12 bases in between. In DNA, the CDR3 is TGTGCCAGCAGTCAGGAAGGGGGTCAGCCCCAGCATTTT. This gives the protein CASSQEGGQPQHF.

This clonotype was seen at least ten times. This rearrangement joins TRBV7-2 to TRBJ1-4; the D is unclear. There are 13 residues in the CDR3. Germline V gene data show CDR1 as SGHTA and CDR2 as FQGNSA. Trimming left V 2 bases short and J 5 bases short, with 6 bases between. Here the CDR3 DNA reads TGTGCCAGCAGCTTAAGGGTAAATGAAAAACTGTTTTTT. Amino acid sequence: CASSLRVNEKLFF.

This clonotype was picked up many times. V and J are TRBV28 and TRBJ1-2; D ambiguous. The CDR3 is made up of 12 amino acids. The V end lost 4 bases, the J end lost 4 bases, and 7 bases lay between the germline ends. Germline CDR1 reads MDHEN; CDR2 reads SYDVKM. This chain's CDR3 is CASSSGLYGYTF. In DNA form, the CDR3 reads TGTGCCAGCAGTTCTGGACTCTATGGCTACACCTTC.

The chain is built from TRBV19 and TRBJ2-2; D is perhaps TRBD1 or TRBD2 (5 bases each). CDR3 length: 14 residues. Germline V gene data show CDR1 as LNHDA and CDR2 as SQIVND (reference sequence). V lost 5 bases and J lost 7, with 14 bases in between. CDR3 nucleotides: TGTGCCAGTAGTGCAGGGAACGGGGTCGGGGAGCTGTTTTTT. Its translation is CASSAGNGVGELFF.

CDR3 DNA: TGTGCCAGCAGGATCGGGACGGGCTCTGGAAACACCATATATTTT. Amino acid sequence: CASRIGTGSGNTIYF. This chain connects TRBV12-3 or TRBV12-4 to TRBJ1-3, with D perhaps TRBD1 (5 bases). Trimming removed 6 bases at V and 0 bases at J, with 12 bases between. This CDR3 contains 15 residues.

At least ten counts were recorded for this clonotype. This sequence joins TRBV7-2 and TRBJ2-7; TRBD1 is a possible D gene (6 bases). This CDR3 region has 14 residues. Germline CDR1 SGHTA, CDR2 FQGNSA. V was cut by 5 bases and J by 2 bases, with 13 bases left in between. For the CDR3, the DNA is TGTGCCAGCAGCAAATTCGGGACAACCTACGAGCAGTACTTC. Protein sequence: CASSKFGTTYEQYF.

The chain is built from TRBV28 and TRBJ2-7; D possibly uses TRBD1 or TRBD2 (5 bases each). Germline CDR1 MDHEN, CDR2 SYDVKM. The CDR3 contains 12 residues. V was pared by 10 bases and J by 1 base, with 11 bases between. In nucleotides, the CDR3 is TGTGCCACCGAGGGGATTTCCTACGAGCAGTACTTC. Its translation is CATEGISYEQYF.

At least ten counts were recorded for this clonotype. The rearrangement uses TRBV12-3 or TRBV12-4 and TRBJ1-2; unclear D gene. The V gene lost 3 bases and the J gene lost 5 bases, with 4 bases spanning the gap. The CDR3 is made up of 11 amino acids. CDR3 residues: CASSLGYGYTF. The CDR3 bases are TGTGCCAGCAGTTTGGGGTATGGCTACACCTTC.

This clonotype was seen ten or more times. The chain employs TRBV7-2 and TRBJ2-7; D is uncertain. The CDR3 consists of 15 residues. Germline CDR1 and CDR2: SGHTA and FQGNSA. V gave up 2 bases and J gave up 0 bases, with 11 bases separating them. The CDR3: CASSLFGSSSYEQYF. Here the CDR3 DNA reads TGTGCCAGCAGCTTATTTGGCTCCAGCTCCTACGAGCAGTACTTC.

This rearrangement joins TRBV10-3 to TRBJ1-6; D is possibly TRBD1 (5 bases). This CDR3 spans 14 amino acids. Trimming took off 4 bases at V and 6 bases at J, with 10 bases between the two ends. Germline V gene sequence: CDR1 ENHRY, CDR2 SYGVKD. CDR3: CAISVQGSNSPLHF. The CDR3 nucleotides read TGTGCCATCAGTGTTCAGGGTAGTAATTCACCCCTCCACTTT.

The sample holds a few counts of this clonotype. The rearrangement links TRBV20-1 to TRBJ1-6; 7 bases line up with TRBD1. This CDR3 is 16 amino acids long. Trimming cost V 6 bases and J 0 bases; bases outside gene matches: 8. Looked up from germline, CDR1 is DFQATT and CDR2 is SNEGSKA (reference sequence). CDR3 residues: CSARQGLSSYNSPLHF. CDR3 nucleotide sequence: TGCAGTGCCAGACAGGGTCTCAGCTCCTATAATTCACCCCTCCACTTT.

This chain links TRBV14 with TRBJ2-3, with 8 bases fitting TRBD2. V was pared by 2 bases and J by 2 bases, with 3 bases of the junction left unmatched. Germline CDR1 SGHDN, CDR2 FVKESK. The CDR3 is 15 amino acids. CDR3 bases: TGTGCCAGCAGCCAAATACTAGCGGTCACAGATACGCAGTATTTT. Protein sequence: CASSQILAVTDTQYF.

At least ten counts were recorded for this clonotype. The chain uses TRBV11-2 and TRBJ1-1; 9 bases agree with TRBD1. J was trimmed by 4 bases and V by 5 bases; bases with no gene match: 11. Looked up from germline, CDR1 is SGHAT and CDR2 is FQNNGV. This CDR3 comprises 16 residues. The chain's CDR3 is CASSPPDRGPGTEAFF. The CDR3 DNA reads TGTGCCAGCAGCCCGCCGGACAGGGGTCCTGGCACTGAAGCTTTCTTT.